This passage covers 2 T cell receptor beta chains from one sample sequenced in a study of blood T cell repertoires in COVID-19. The table came from immunoSEQ multiplex PCR; TCRdb's copy has only in-frame clones and leaves some out. Among about 270,000 clones listed, approximately 81% were seen once. The sample was peripheral blood. The source is a woman in her late teens or twenties with acute or convalescent COVID-19.

The chain carries TRBV6-5 and TRBJ1-5, with 9 nucleotides matching TRBD1. The germline CDR1 and CDR2 sequences are MNHEY and SVGAGI. Germline trimming cut 5 bases from V and 8 bases from J; bases unmatched to any gene: 10. The CDR3 runs 15 residues. The CDR3 coding sequence is TGTGCCAGCAGTCCGGGGACAGGGTCTGTGGAGCCCCAGCATTTT. It codes for CASSPGTGSVEPQHF.

The gene calls are TRBV7-2 and TRBJ2-1; 7 bases match TRBD2. The CDR3 extends over 15 amino acids. J was trimmed by 6 bases and V by 1 base; bases with no gene match: 6. CDR1 and CDR2 (germline): SGHTA, FQGNSA. In DNA, the CDR3 is TGTGCCAGCAGCTTAGGTCCGGGAGGACCCAATGAGCAGTTCTTC. Its translation is CASSLGPGGPNEQFF.